Listed below are T cell receptor beta chains from one sample, sequenced in a study of T-cell memory formation after mild COVID-19. One entry per CDR3 protein results from TCRdb running MiXCR on the 5' RACE reads. Among under 300,000 distinct CDR3 sequences listed, under 20% were seen once. Specimen: PBMCs or a T cell subset sorted from them (not recorded which). The receptors stem from a young man who had mild COVID-19 (a few samples of this study predate the infection). Cell type and time point are not known. CDR3s include the opening cysteine and the closing phenylalanine or tryptophan. A D gene is named only where the DNA matches it firmly. Size values are once, few and many counts, or a class for expanded clones, and some rows have none.

J: TRBJ2-1
size: few
V: TRBV11-2
D: TRBD2
CDR3: CASSLGTSGGAEQFF
DNA: TGTGCCAGCAGCTTAGGGACTAGCGGGGGGGCCGAGCAGTTCTTC

J: TRBJ2-7
size: -
V: TRBV5-5
D: TRBD1
CDR3: CASSHEGAQGHEQYF
DNA: TGTGCCAGCAGCCACGAGGGGGCACAGGGCCACGAGCAGTACTTC

J: TRBJ1-4
size: few
V: TRBV18
D: -
CDR3: CASSPFGIRKVSTNEKLFF
DNA: TGTGCCAGCTCACCATTCGGTATAAGGAAGGTCTCTACTAATGAAAAACTGTTTTTT

J: TRBJ2-5
size: few
V: TRBV6-2/TRBV6-3
D: -
CDR3: CASRQGWETQYF
DNA: TGTGCCAGCAGACAGGGTTGGGAGACCCAGTACTTC

J: TRBJ2-7
size: -
V: TRBV7-9
D: TRBD2
CDR3: CASSPGLAGREQYF
DNA: TGTGCCAGCAGCCCGGGGCTAGCGGGGCGCGAGCAGTACTTC

J: TRBJ1-1
size: -
V: TRBV10-3
D: TRBD1
CDR3: CAIGPGQGAEAFF
DNA: TGTGCCATCGGTCCCGGACAGGGGGCTGAAGCTTTCTTT

J: TRBJ2-2
size: few
V: TRBV4-3
D: TRBD1
CDR3: CASSQDRDREFTGELFF
DNA: TGCGCCAGCAGCCAAGATCGGGACAGGGAGTTCACCGGGGAGCTGTTTTTT

J: TRBJ2-2
size: few
V: TRBV7-2
D: -
CDR3: CASSPRSGARNTGELFF
DNA: TGTGCCAGCAGCCCAAGGTCGGGGGCCCGGAACACCGGGGAGCTGTTTTTT

J: TRBJ1-2
size: -
V: TRBV30
D: -
CDR3: CAWGLGRGYGYTF
DNA: TGTGCCTGGGGCCTGGGACGGGGATATGGCTACACCTTC

J: TRBJ2-2
size: few
V: TRBV7-6
D: -
CDR3: CASSSRGYNMNTGELFF
DNA: TGTGCCAGCAGCTCACGGGGATACAACATGAACACCGGGGAGCTGTTTTTT

J: TRBJ1-3
size: -
V: TRBV7-6
D: -
CDR3: CASSSDRYSGNTIYF
DNA: TGTGCCAGCAGTTCGGACAGATACTCTGGAAACACCATATATTTT